Listed here is a single T cell receptor (beta chain). Its antigen is currently unknown. The data stem from a study of brain T cells in children with intractable seizures. Generated by immunoSEQ multiplex PCR, the TCRdb table keeps only in-frame clones and is missing some. The table lists about 41,000 clones, 90% of them singletons. The sequenced cases were selected for having the highest brain T cell transcript signatures. At least one anti-epileptic drug was given before surgery. Trimming stripped 5 bases from V and 3 bases from J, with 16 bases between. CDR1 and CDR2 (germline): SQVTM, ANQGSEA. The CDR3 extends over 14 amino acids. Study results and caveats: Patients' HCMV serostatus was unknown; virus specificity rests on CDR3 similarity alone.

This receptor was obtained from a girl aged 2-10 years with tuberous sclerosis and intractable seizures. This chain joins TRBV29-1 and TRBJ2-5; D tentatively fits TRBD1 or TRBD2 (5 bases each). The sequencing used peripheral blood, collected at surgery. This chain's CDR3 is CSVLWTQEEETQYF. In DNA, the CDR3 is TGCAGCGTTTTGTGGACACAGGAGGAAGAGACCCAGTACTTC.